Below are 21 T cell receptor beta chains sequenced from a single sample in a study of CD8 T cells in ankylosing spondylitis. TCRdb used MiXCR to reprocess the 5' RACE reads, holding one entry per CDR3 protein. This sample has 230,000 or so distinct CDR3 sequences; 18% occur once, and the top ten carry approximately 32%. What was sequenced was blood, either unsorted or a sorted T cell fraction (not recorded which). Receptors originate from a male donor with ankylosing spondylitis or in good health (not recorded which).

The chain is built from TRBV6-2 or TRBV6-3 and TRBJ2-5; 8 positions match TRBD2. V trimming: 7 bases; J trimming: 3 bases; junction bases outside the gene matches: 4. Germline CDR1 reads MNHEY; CDR2 reads SVGEGT. The CDR3 contains 13 residues. Here the CDR3 reads CASIRREEETQYF. The CDR3 DNA follows: TGTGCCAGCATTCGGCGGGAGGAAGAGACCCAGTACTTC.

The rearrangement uses TRBV12-5 and TRBJ2-5; D is perhaps TRBD1 (6 bases). Germline CDR1 and CDR2: LGHNT and FRNRAP. The CDR3 has 13 residues. V lost 8 bases to trimming and J lost 3 bases, with 13 bases between them. The CDR3: CASLLQGEETQYF. CDR3 bases: TGTGCTAGTCTCCTACAGGGCGAAGAGACCCAGTACTTC.

This clonotype was seen many times. The genes are TRBV12-3 or TRBV12-4 and TRBJ2-5; the D is unclear. Trimming took 3 bases from V and 5 from J, leaving 4 bases between them. This CDR3 has 11 residues. The CDR3 region has the DNA TGTGCCAGCAGTTTTTCGGAGACCCAGTACTTC. Its translation is CASSFSETQYF.

This clonotype showed up just a few times. In DNA, the CDR3 is TGCAGCACCTCGACGGTGAACACCGGGGAGCTGTTTTTT. Residues: CSTSTVNTGELFF. The rearrangement uses TRBV29-1 and TRBJ2-2; D is ambiguous. V lost 8 bases, J lost 1 base, and 11 bases lay in between. This CDR3 region has 13 residues. The germline CDR1 and CDR2 sequences are SQVTM and ANQGSEA.

V usage is TRBV6-5 and J usage is TRBJ2-1; 7 bases line up with TRBD2. The germline gives CDR1 MNHEY, CDR2 SVGAGI. Trimming at V came to 4 bases and at J to 0 bases, leaving 6 bases not matched to a gene. This CDR3 comprises 16 residues. The CDR3, as DNA: TGTGCCAGCAGTTCGAACAGCGGGACCTCCTACAATGAGCAGTTCTTC. Its translation is CASSSNSGTSYNEQFF.

This clonotype showed up just a few times. CDR3: CASSVPRGQSYEQYF. The CDR3, as DNA: TGTGCCAGCAGTGTCCCCCGGGGGCAGTCCTACGAGCAGTACTTC. V and J are TRBV28 and TRBJ2-7; D assignment may be TRBD1 or TRBD2 (6 bases each). The CDR3 consists of 15 residues. The V end was cut by 5 bases, the J end by 1 base, with 15 bases between. Germline V CDR1 and CDR2: MDHEN, SYDVKM.

This clonotype came up a few times. This chain joins TRBV5-5 and TRBJ2-1; 12 nucleotides match TRBD2. The CDR3 totals 18 residues. J was trimmed by 4 bases and V by 0 bases; bases with no gene match: 8. CDR1 is SGHKS and CDR2 is YYEKEE in the germline V gene (reference sequence). CDR3 region: CASSLALAGGKRYNEQFF. Written as DNA, the CDR3 is TGTGCCAGCAGCTTGGCACTAGCGGGAGGTAAGAGATACAATGAGCAGTTCTTC.

V gene TRBV27 combines with J gene TRBJ1-5, with D tentatively TRBD1 (5 bases). Trimming left V 2 bases short and J 4 bases short, with 12 bases between. Germline CDR1 reads MNHEY; CDR2 reads SMNVEV (reference sequence). The CDR3 totals 15 residues. DNA for the CDR3: TGTGCCAGCAGTTTAGAGGCAGGGTATAATCAGCCCCAGCATTTT. Residues: CASSLEAGYNQPQHF.

The gene calls are TRBV5-1 and TRBJ2-7, with 8 bases lining up with TRBD2. The trim removed 0 bases at V and 4 bases at J, leaving 3 bases unmatched. This CDR3 is 14 amino acids long. The germline CDR1 and CDR2 sequences are SGHRS and YFSETQ. The CDR3 loop is CASSLGSSGYEQYF. CDR3 DNA: TGCGCCAGCAGCTTGGGGTCTAGCGGGTACGAGCAGTACTTC.

This clonotype was counted between two and nine times. This chain connects TRBV27 to TRBJ2-3; 7 bases align to TRBD1. From germline, CDR1 is MNHEY and CDR2 SMNVEV (reference sequence). CDR3 length equals 15 residues. V gave up 7 bases and J gave up 3 bases; unmatched junction bases: 10. CDR3 loop: CASNQDRESTDTQYF. DNA of the CDR3: TGTGCCAGCAACCAAGACAGGGAGTCTACAGATACGCAGTATTTT.

This clonotype was recorded a few times. The chain carries TRBV29-1 and TRBJ2-7; weak D call: TRBD1 (5 bases). Trimming stripped 0 bases from V and 0 bases from J, with 12 bases between. The CDR3 runs to 15 residues. Germline CDR1 reads SQVTM; CDR2 reads ANQGSEA. The CDR3 sequence is CSVEDMGLSSYEQYF. CDR3 coding DNA: TGCAGCGTTGAAGATATGGGGCTAAGCTCCTACGAGCAGTACTTC.

This clonotype was found many times. The rearrangement links TRBV10-3 to TRBJ2-5; 10 positions match TRBD2. Germline V gene sequence: CDR1 ENHRY, CDR2 SYGVKD. J gave up 4 bases and V 0 bases, and 5 bases lay outside the gene matches. This CDR3 contains 16 residues. The CDR3 reads CAISESLAGEGETQYF. CDR3 nucleotides: TGTGCCATCAGTGAGTCCCTAGCGGGAGAAGGAGAGACCCAGTACTTC.

CDR3: CSARGLAGNEQFF. CDR3 coding DNA: TGCAGTGCTAGGGGACTAGCGGGGAATGAGCAGTTCTTC. The V call is TRBV20-1, the J call TRBJ2-1; 13 bases line up with TRBD2. CDR3 size: 13 residues. V shed 3 bases and J 7 bases; nucleotides not matched to a gene: 0. Germline V gives CDR1 DFQATT, CDR2 SNEGSKA (reference sequence).

This rearrangement joins TRBV6-1 to TRBJ2-5, with TRBD2 matching over 9 bases. The CDR3 spans 15 residues. With V trimmed by 6 bases and J by 2 bases, 7 bases remained unmatched. Germline loops: CDR1 MNHNS, CDR2 SASEGT. The CDR3 sequence is CASSNSLAGQETQYF. The CDR3 DNA sequence: TGTGCCAGCAGCAATAGCCTAGCGGGGCAAGAGACCCAGTACTTC.

The sample holds many counts of this clonotype. One end of the junction is discordant with germline, which a read error may explain. V gene TRBV6-2 or TRBV6-3 combines with J gene TRBJ1-3, with 7 bases matching TRBD1. Germline assignment: CDR1 MNHEY and CDR2 SVGEGT. The CDR3 has 20 residues. CDR3 sequence reads: CASSHSNPIGQALSGNTIYF. CDR3 DNA sequence: TGTGCCAGCAGTCACTCCAACCCCATAGGACAGGCGCTCTCTGGAAACACCATATATTTT.

The chain has TRBV27 and TRBJ2-7; no clear D. The CDR3 length is 14 residues. Trimming left V 4 bases short and J 0 bases short, with 10 bases between. In germline, CDR1 is MNHEY, CDR2 SMNVEV (reference sequence). The CDR3 spells CASSYGSRSYEQYF. As DNA, the CDR3 is TGTGCCAGCAGTTACGGGTCCCGCTCCTACGAGCAGTACTTC.

This chain links TRBV12-3 or TRBV12-4 with TRBJ2-7; D remains unclear. V was shortened by 4 bases and J by 5 bases, with 18 bases between the two germline ends. This CDR3 has 15 residues. The CDR3 sequence: CASSYPGATNHEQYF. CDR3 nucleotide sequence: TGTGCCAGCAGTTATCCGGGCGCAACAAACCACGAGCAGTACTTC.

Concerning this clonotype: A read error is possible here, since a much larger clone lies one base away. The chain couples TRBV12-3 or TRBV12-4 to TRBJ2-1, with a weak D call TRBD1 (6 bases). Between the trimmed V and J ends, which lost 5 bases and 4 bases, there was a span of 9 bases. The CDR3 runs 13 residues. This CDR3 reads CASSETGYNEQFF. Written as DNA, the CDR3 is TGTGCCAGCAGTGAAACAGGGTACAATGAGCAGTTCTTC.

The chain recombines TRBV29-1 with TRBJ2-2; D is possibly TRBD1 (5 bases). Trimming left V 0 bases short and J 3 bases short, with 5 bases between. This CDR3 region has 13 residues. CDR1 SQVTM and CDR2 ANQGSEA come from the germline V gene. CDR3 sequence: CSVEEGDTGELFF. In DNA form, the CDR3 reads TGCAGCGTTGAAGAAGGGGACACCGGGGAGCTGTTTTTT.

The chain links TRBV7-9 to TRBJ1-1, with D maybe TRBD1 (5 bases). V lost 4 bases to trimming and J lost 4 bases, with 19 bases between them. This CDR3 is 16 amino acids long. From germline, CDR1 is SEHNR and CDR2 FQNEAQ (reference sequence). DNA of the CDR3: TGTGCCAGCAGCTCTCCAGTCAGGGACTTGGGCACTGAAGCTTTCTTT. It is translated as CASSSPVRDLGTEAFF.

The chain combines TRBV29-1 with TRBJ1-1; D is ambiguous. Trimming cost V 7 bases and J 4 bases, with 10 bases left between them. Germline values: CDR1 SQVTM, CDR2 ANQGSEA. This CDR3 has 11 residues. The DNA of the CDR3 is TGCAGCGCAGTCTCGGGCACTGAAGCTTTCTTT. This codes for CSAVSGTEAFF.